The 7 T cell receptor beta chains listed next were all sequenced from one sample in a study of blood T cell repertoires in COVID-19. Some clones are missing from TCRdb's copy, which holds only in-frame ones; the method was immunoSEQ multiplex PCR. The top ten clones hold roughly 20% of a sample with about 170,000 clones, around 83% of them seen once. Sequenced sample: peripheral blood. The receptors come from a woman in her 70s who had recovered from COVID-19.

The chain combines TRBV7-3 with TRBJ2-1, with D hard to call. The germline V gene encodes CDR1 SGHTA and CDR2 FQGTGA. The CDR3 totals 13 residues. The germline V and J ends were trimmed by 2 bases and 8 bases, with 10 bases remaining between them. Here the CDR3 DNA reads TGTGCCAGCAGCTTATCCGGGTCGTATGAGCAGTTCTTC. The encoded protein is CASSLSGSYEQFF.

The chain recombines TRBV7-2 with TRBJ2-2; 10 bases map to TRBD2. The V gene's germline CDR1 is SGHTA and CDR2 FQGNSA. The CDR3 spans 15 residues. Trimming cost V 7 bases and J 4 bases; bases outside gene matches: 6. The CDR3 DNA follows: TGTGCCAGCACCCTAGCGGGAGCAAGCACCGGGGAGCTGTTTTTT. This translates into CASTLAGASTGELFF.

This clone was counted a few times. The chain uses TRBV7-3 and TRBJ2-3; TRBD1 is a possible D gene (8 bases). Germline CDR1 is SGHTA and CDR2 is FQGTGA. The CDR3 runs 15 residues. Trimming pared 1 base from V and 8 bases from J, leaving 16 bases between. The chain's CDR3 is CASSLNGGDRSTQYF. In DNA, the CDR3 is TGTGCCAGCAGCTTAAATGGGGGGGACAGGTCTACGCAGTATTTT.

This chain uses TRBV10-3 with TRBJ2-3, with 15 positions matching TRBD2. The J segment lost 6 bases and the V segment lost 6 bases, leaving 4 bases of the junction unmatched. Germline V gives CDR1 ENHRY, CDR2 SYGVKD. The length of the CDR3 is 15 residues. CDR3 DNA: TGTGCCATCAGGGGACTAGCGGGAGGTGGGGATACGCAGTATTTT. It specifies CAIRGLAGGGDTQYF.

CDR3 nucleotides: TGCAGCGTTGTTGGTAGCGGGACTTACGAGCAGTACTTC. Its translation is CSVVGSGTYEQYF. The gene calls are TRBV29-1 and TRBJ2-7; 8 nucleotides match TRBD2. The CDR3 loop spans 13 amino acids. Per the germline V gene, CDR1 is SQVTM and CDR2 is ANQGSEA. V was clipped by 4 bases and J by 4 bases; unmatched bases: 6.

The rearrangement joins TRBV9 to TRBJ1-1; the match to TRBD1 covers 10 bases. Unmatched junction bases numbered 8, after V lost 4 bases and J lost 8 bases. Germline V CDR1 and CDR2: SGDLS, YYNGEE. This CDR3 has 14 amino acids. As DNA, the CDR3 is TGTGCCAGCAGCACCGGACAGGGGGGTCGGGAAGCTTTCTTT. As protein: CASSTGQGGREAFF.

This clone appeared a single time. The chain recombines TRBV19 with TRBJ2-6; TRBD1 matches 7 bases. The V and J ends lost 4 bases and 0 bases, in that order; junction bases with no gene match: 3. This CDR3 region has 16 residues. From germline, CDR1 is LNHDA and CDR2 SQIVND (reference sequence). The CDR3 spells CASSTGTASGANVLTF. DNA for the CDR3: TGTGCCAGTAGTACCGGGACAGCCTCTGGGGCCAACGTCCTGACTTTC.